What follows are 20 T cell receptor beta chains derived from one specimen sequenced in a study of cytotoxic CD8 clonotypes in ibrutinib-treated CLL. Measured with immunoSEQ multiplex PCR; TCRdb has only the in-frame clones, and not every one. The sample carries about 120,000 clones, approximately 83% recorded once. Sample: PBMCs, taken after 24 months of ibrutinib treatment. Receptor source: a human donor with chronic lymphocytic leukemia.

CDR3 DNA sequence: TGTGCCAGCAGCTATTATGAAGGGGGAGGTGGCTACACCTTC. Translating gives CASSYYEGGGGYTF. This chain joins TRBV9 and TRBJ1-2; D perhaps matches TRBD1 (6 bases). The length of the CDR3 is 14 residues. Germline loops: CDR1 SGDLS, CDR2 YYNGEE. V was shortened by 4 bases and J by 7 bases, with 17 bases between the two germline ends. The full variable domain, with the rest looked up from reference TRBV9 and TRBJ1-2, is DSGVTQTPKHLITATGQRVTLRCSPRSGDLSVYWYQQSLDQGLQFLIQYYNGEERAKGNILERFSAQQFPDLHSELNLSSLELGDSALYFCASSYYEGGGGYTFGSGTRLTVV.

The rearrangement links TRBV11-2 to TRBJ2-3; 10 bases fit TRBD2. The germline V gene encodes CDR1 SGHAT and CDR2 FQNNGV. V was pared by 5 bases and J by 2 bases, with 10 bases of the junction left unmatched. This CDR3 has 17 residues. CDR3 sequence reads: CASSLQSGGGFTDTQYF. The CDR3 DNA sequence: TGTGCCAGCAGCCTACAGAGCGGGGGGGGATTCACAGATACGCAGTATTTT.

The chain links TRBV4-3 to TRBJ2-1; D call uncertain. This CDR3 spans 17 amino acids. Germline V CDR1 and CDR2: LGHNA, YSLEER. With 1 base removed from V and 2 bases from J, the gap between germline ends came to 15 bases. CDR3: CASSQAWTQRAYNEQFF. Written as DNA, the CDR3 is TGCGCCAGCAGCCAAGCTTGGACCCAAAGGGCCTACAATGAGCAGTTCTTC.

The chain employs TRBV9 and TRBJ1-2; TRBD1 aligns across 9 bases. V lost 3 bases, J lost 2 bases, and 8 bases stayed unmatched. The CDR3 extends over 16 amino acids. CDR1 and CDR2 from the germline V gene are SGDLS and YYNGEE. The CDR3 nucleotides read TGTGCCAGCAGCGCCCCCCGGGACAGGGCAAACTATGGCTACACCTTC. This sequence encodes CASSAPRDRANYGYTF.

In this sample, this clone turned up a few times. The chain combines TRBV4-1 with TRBJ2-3; 11 bases line up with TRBD2. The CDR3 extends over 16 amino acids. Unmatched junction bases numbered 5, after V lost 1 base and J lost 5 bases. Germline CDR1 is MGHRA and CDR2 is YSYEKL. CDR3 sequence (DNA): TGCGCCAGCAGCCAAGGGCCTAGCGGGGGGCAAGATACGCAGTATTTT. It translates to CASSQGPSGGQDTQYF.

This clone was counted once. The chain uses TRBV4-3 and TRBJ2-6; D is possibly TRBD1 (6 bases). V was cut by 0 bases and J by 0 bases, with 15 bases left in between. The V gene's germline CDR1 is LGHNA and CDR2 YSLEER. This CDR3 region has 19 residues. CDR3 coding DNA: TGCGCCAGCAGCCAAGACGGGACACCCACCATCTCTGGGGCCAACGTCCTGACTTTC. Translation: CASSQDGTPTISGANVLTF.

The chain has TRBV10-3 and TRBJ1-3; 7 bases map to TRBD1. Germline V gives CDR1 ENHRY, CDR2 SYGVKD. CDR3 length: 17 residues. V shed 6 bases, J shed 0 bases, and the junction held 11 bases outside the gene matches. The CDR3 nucleotides read TGTGCCATCAGGTTGTCCGGGACAGCCGACTCTGGAAACACCATATATTTT. Its translation is CAIRLSGTADSGNTIYF.

A single count supports this clone. This chain uses TRBV29-1 with TRBJ2-5; D is possibly TRBD1 (6 bases). Germline V lookup: CDR1 SQVTM, CDR2 ANQGSEA. The ends were cut back, 6 bases at V and 2 bases at J, with 7 bases in the middle. This CDR3 contains 11 residues. CDR3 sequence (DNA): TGCAGCGTACAGGGTCAAGAGACCCAGTACTTC. It is translated as CSVQGQETQYF. Looking up the rest from reference TRBV29-1 and TRBJ2-5 gives the full variable domain: SAVISQKPSRDICQRGTSLTIQCQVDSQVTMMFWYRQQPGQSLTLIATANQGSEATYESGFVIDKFPISRPNLTFSTLTVSNMSPEDSSIYLCSVQGQETQYFGPGTRLLVL.

The chain is built from TRBV29-1 and TRBJ1-2, with a possible D match to TRBD1 (5 bases). The CDR3 consists of 15 residues. Trimming left V 0 bases short and J 6 bases short, with 17 bases between. Germline V gives CDR1 SQVTM, CDR2 ANQGSEA. The CDR3: CSVEDLDTRRDGYTF. The CDR3 coding sequence is TGCAGCGTTGAAGACTTGGACACGAGGAGGGATGGCTACACCTTC.

The genes are TRBV2 and TRBJ1-4; TRBD1 might be the D (5 bases). The length of the CDR3 is 11 residues. Between the trimmed V and J ends, which lost 7 bases and 11 bases, there was a span of 11 bases. Germline-derived CDR1 and CDR2 are SNHLY and FYNNEI. The CDR3 DNA follows: TGTGCCAGCATAGGAGGGACCAAACTGTTTTTT. Translated: CASIGGTKLFF.

This rearrangement joins TRBV27 to TRBJ1-1; 7 positions match TRBD1. The CDR3 length is 13 residues. V gave up 8 bases and J gave up 6 bases; unmatched junction bases: 9. Germline CDR1 MNHEY, CDR2 SMNVEV (reference sequence). CDR3 in amino acids: CASGPTGWPEAFF. CDR3 sequence (DNA): TGTGCCAGCGGCCCGACAGGGTGGCCTGAAGCTTTCTTT.

The sample holds one count of this clone. This chain connects TRBV5-4 to TRBJ2-5, with no clear D. From germline, CDR1 is SGHNT and CDR2 YYREEE (reference sequence). This CDR3 has 15 residues. Trimming pared 2 bases from V and 0 bases from J, leaving 11 bases between. The CDR3 bases are TGTGCCAGCAGCTTCGGTGCTGGATACCAAGAGACCCAGTACTTC. Translation: CASSFGAGYQETQYF.

The CDR3 region is CASSQIYEQYF. The CDR3 DNA sequence: TGTGCCAGCAGCCAGATCTACGAGCAGTACTTC. The chain links TRBV7-2 to TRBJ2-5; D is unclear. With the DNA end fitting TRBJ2-7 better, the J assignment may be wrong. Germline CDR1 SGHTA, CDR2 FQGNSA. This CDR3 is 11 amino acids long.

The V gene is TRBV6-1, the J gene TRBJ2-5; D is undetermined. CDR1 and CDR2 from the germline V gene are MNHNS and SASEGT. The V end lost 3 bases, the J end lost 4 bases, and 9 bases lay between the germline ends. The CDR3 covers 13 residues. CDR3 sequence: CASSDLPGETQYF. The CDR3 nucleotides read TGTGCCAGCAGTGACCTGCCGGGAGAGACCCAGTACTTC.

This chain uses TRBV30 with TRBJ2-3; D perhaps matches TRBD2 (7 bases). This CDR3 has 16 amino acids. The ends were cut back, 0 bases at V and 7 bases at J, with 20 bases in the middle. Germline V gene data show CDR1 as GTSNPN and CDR2 as SVGIG (reference sequence). The chain's CDR3 is CAWSVDLAGATNTQYF. CDR3 nucleotide sequence: TGTGCCTGGAGTGTAGACCTGGCGGGGGCTACGAATACGCAGTATTTT. Using reference TRBV30 and TRBJ2-3 for the parts outside the CDR3, the full variable domain is SQTIHQWPATLVQPVGSPLSLECTVEGTSNPNLYWYRQAAGRGLQLLFYSVGIGQISSEVPQNLSASRPQDRQFILSSKKLLLSDSGFYLCAWSVDLAGATNTQYFGPGTRLTVL.

The rearrangement links TRBV5-1 to TRBJ1-4, with D possibly being TRBD1 (5 bases). Germline values: CDR1 SGHRS, CDR2 YFSETQ. Trimming removed 4 bases from V and 0 bases from J, with 10 bases in between. The CDR3 runs to 15 residues. This CDR3 reads CASSRGRATNEKLFF. The CDR3 DNA reads TGCGCCAGCAGCCGGGGACGGGCAACTAATGAAAAACTGTTTTTT.

The sample holds one count of this clone. The J gene is TRBJ1-2, the V gene TRBV7-9, with D possibly matching TRBD1 (5 bases). V was pared by 3 bases and J by 6 bases, with 8 bases between. Germline V gene lookup returns CDR1 SEHNR and CDR2 FQNEAQ (reference sequence). The CDR3 consists of 12 residues. CDR3 in DNA: TGTGCCAGCAGCTTGGGGGAGGATGGCTACACCTTC. Translated: CASSLGEDGYTF.

The CDR3 sequence: CASSQTGPYEQYF. CDR3 DNA: TGCGCCAGCAGCCAGACAGGGCCCTACGAGCAGTACTTC. The V gene is TRBV5-1, the J gene TRBJ2-7; 7 bases fit TRBD1. The CDR3 sequence is 13 residues long. The trim removed 4 bases at V and 2 bases at J, leaving 3 bases unmatched. CDR1 and CDR2 from the germline V gene are SGHRS and YFSETQ.

The gene calls are TRBV13 and TRBJ2-1, with 7 nucleotides matching TRBD1. Unmatched junction bases numbered 16, after V lost 5 bases and J lost 12 bases. The CDR3 extends over 15 amino acids. CDR1 is PRHDT, CDR2 FYEKMQ, per germline (reference sequence). The CDR3 sequence: CASSNGQARQVAQFF. CDR3 nucleotides: TGTGCCAGCAGCAACGGACAGGCCCGACAAGTAGCGCAGTTCTTC.

The chain carries TRBV18 and TRBJ1-6, with TRBD1 matching over 8 bases. The V gene's germline CDR1 is KGHSH and CDR2 LQKENI. V shed 3 bases and J 5 bases; nucleotides not matched to a gene: 6. CDR3 length: 16 amino acids. CDR3 coding DNA: TGTGCCAGCTCACCTAGACAGGGGCGGAATAATTCACCCCTCCACTTT. This translates into CASSPRQGRNNSPLHF.